This TCR beta chain is drawn from a study of T cell repertoires in cytomegalovirus infection (dated by TCRdb to the late 2010s). With respect to the entire study: Donor HLA type was relevant to the analysis, as public TCR beta signatures indicated carriage of CMV infection together with the matching HLA type.

Reading the germline V gene gives CDR1 MNHEY and CDR2 SVGAGI. The junction shows trimming of 5 bases on V and 4 bases on J, and the gene matches do not reach 6 bases of it. The CDR3 measures 14 amino acids from cysteine to phenylalanine. Only CDR3 DNA remains: 42 bases, in frame from the first base. Points on this clonotype: Its antigen is unknown. Base qualities are not at hand, and no much larger clone is one base apart.

On the study overall, not on this receptor specifically: Carriers of CMV infection plus the relevant HLA type were discriminated by the cumulative frequency of public TCR beta family members in the study cohort and in an independent roughly 400-donor cohort. The ex vivo response was dominated by HLA-C-restricted CMV-specific TCR beta clonotypes, which also provided the single most frequent clonotype in two of eight donors.

Sequencing was performed on an Illumina HiSeq 1500. TCRdb's own reprocessing of the public reads used fastp at Q25 and MiXCR and kept productive beta chains. Every entry covers one CDR3 protein and lists the most common genes and DNA from its rows. Recorded for this sample are around 250,000 distinct CDR3 sequences; about a sixth of them occurred a single time. Around half of the sample goes to the ten largest clones. The TCR comes from a human donor in good health (CMV status not recorded). Some clones in this sample may be carry-over from other donors' samples. This sequence uses TRBV6-5 and TRBJ1-1; 8 junctional bases match TRBD1. The sequencing input was CD8+ T cells from PBMCs. The DNA sequence is given as TGTGCCAGCAGTCTATGGGGACAGGCCACTGAAGCTTTCTTT. This sequence encodes CASSLWGQATEAFF.